This T cell receptor beta chain was sequenced during a study of Ad26.COV2.S vaccination and SARS-CoV-2 variants. The germline V and J ends were trimmed by 3 bases and 4 bases, with 4 bases remaining between them. Germline loops: CDR1 LGHDT, CDR2 YNNKEL (reference sequence). This CDR3 is 12 amino acids long. Method: immunoSEQ multiplex PCR; TCRdb's copy keeps in-frame clones and lacks some. The data contain approximately 410,000 clones, around 93% of them singletons. A word on this clone: Its matching antigen is unknown.

Findings and limits, study-wide: Breadth of non-spike TCRs did not differ between vaccinees and placebo recipients. Vaccinated individuals (as opposed to placebo recipients) had higher spike-specific TCR breadth.

Documented treatment: some 20 received Ad26.COV2.S at low or high dose, single or two shots; five or six received placebo; per-sample allocation not given. Day 63 following the first vaccine or placebo injection was when the samples were taken. This sequence joins TRBV3-1 (or the pseudogene TRBV3-2) and TRBJ1-3; no definite D call. This specimen was peripheral blood, taken in a trial of Ad26.COV2.S vaccine versus placebo. The TCR comes from a person between 18 and 65 years old who received the Ad26.COV2.S COVID-19 vaccine or a placebo. CDR3 residues: CASSHPGNTIYF. Written as DNA, the CDR3 is TGTGCCAGCAGCCACCCAGGAAACACCATATATTTT.